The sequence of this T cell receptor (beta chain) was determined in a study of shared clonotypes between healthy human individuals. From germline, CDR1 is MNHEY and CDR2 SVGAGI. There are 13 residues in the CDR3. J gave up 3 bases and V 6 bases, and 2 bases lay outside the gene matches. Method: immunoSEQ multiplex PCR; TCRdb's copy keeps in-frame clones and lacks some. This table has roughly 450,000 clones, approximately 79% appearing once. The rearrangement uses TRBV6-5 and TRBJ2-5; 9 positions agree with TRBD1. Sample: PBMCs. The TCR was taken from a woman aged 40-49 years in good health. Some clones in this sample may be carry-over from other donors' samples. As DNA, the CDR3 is TGTGCCAGCAGCAGGGACAGGGAAGAGACCCAGTACTTC. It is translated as CASSRDREETQYF.